This TCR beta chain was profiled in a study of shared clonotypes between healthy human individuals. TCRdb's table, derived via immunoSEQ multiplex PCR, lists solely in-frame clones and lacks some. The sample lists more than 450,000 clones, roughly 78% occurring once. Sequencing used PBMCs. The TCR comes from a woman in her thirties or forties in good health. Some clones in this sample may be carry-over from other donors' samples.

CDR3 DNA: TGCGCCAGCACTCTGGGGGGTGTTGGAGATACGCAGTATTTT. Its translation: CASTLGGVGDTQYF. V and J are TRBV5-1 and TRBJ2-3, with D possibly matching TRBD2 (6 bases). This CDR3 is 14 amino acids long. Germline loops: CDR1 SGHRS, CDR2 YFSETQ. Trimming took off 6 bases at V and 5 bases at J, with 16 bases between the two ends.